Below, 14 T cell receptor beta chains from the same sample are listed, as sequenced in a study of blood T cell repertoires in COVID-19. The method was immunoSEQ multiplex PCR; TCRdb's version includes in-frame clones alone and lacks a portion of them. The sample holds under 300,000 clones, around 87% seen once. The sample taken for sequencing was PBMCs or T cells enriched from blood (not recorded which). The receptors derive from a woman aged 45-65 years who had recovered from COVID-19.

Comment on this clone: Within the sample, other DNA sequences also encode this same CDR3. This chain joins TRBV28 and TRBJ1-2; D is perhaps TRBD1 (6 bases). V was trimmed by 2 bases and J by 4 bases, leaving 8 bases between them. Germline V lookup: CDR1 MDHEN, CDR2 SYDVKM. The CDR3 extends over 13 amino acids. The CDR3 nucleotides are TGTGCCAGCAGTTTAGGACAGAGCTATGGCTACACCTTC. Protein sequence: CASSLGQSYGYTF.

V is TRBV7-2 and J is TRBJ2-1; D uncertain. CDR1 and CDR2 from the germline V gene are SGHTA and FQGNSA. This CDR3 is 15 amino acids long. Trimming removed 0 bases at V and 1 base at J, with 7 bases between. The CDR3 spells CASSLAPGSYNEQFF. Written as DNA, the CDR3 is TGTGCCAGCAGCTTAGCCCCGGGTTCCTACAATGAGCAGTTCTTC. The variable domain in full, completed from reference TRBV7-2 and TRBJ2-1, reads GAGVSQSPSNKVTEKGKDVELRCDPISGHTALYWYRQSLGQGLEFLIYFQGNSAPDKSGLPSDRFSAERTGGSVSTLTIQRTQQEDSAVYLCASSLAPGSYNEQFFGPGTRLTVL.

The rearrangement uses TRBV15 and TRBJ1-1, with 8 bases aligning to TRBD1. V lost 4 bases and J lost 0; bases outside the gene matches: 1. The length of the CDR3 is 14 residues. The germline V gene encodes CDR1 LNHNV and CDR2 YYDKDF (reference sequence). CDR3 sequence: CATSTGGLNTEAFF. The CDR3, as DNA: TGTGCCACCAGCACAGGGGGCTTGAACACTGAAGCTTTCTTT.

The J gene is TRBJ1-1, the V gene TRBV29-1; D gene ambiguous. Germline V lookup: CDR1 SQVTM, CDR2 ANQGSEA. CDR3 length equals 13 residues. The V and J ends lost 6 bases and 1 base respectively, with 12 bases between them. CDR3 amino acids: CSVTLTQNTEAFF. CDR3 sequence (DNA): TGCAGCGTAACATTGACACAGAACACTGAAGCTTTCTTT.

The chain combines TRBV5-1 with TRBJ2-3, with TRBD2 matching over 10 bases. The CDR3 length is 16 residues. The ends lost 4 bases at V and 3 bases at J; junction bases unmatched: 8. CDR1 is SGHRS, CDR2 YFSETQ, per germline. The CDR3 DNA sequence: TGCGCCAGCAGCCCCAAGCCAGCGGGAGGGACAGATACGCAGTATTTT. Translating it yields CASSPKPAGGTDTQYF.

V usage is TRBV21-1 and J usage is TRBJ2-2; the D call in the table, TRBD2, was not verified against the DNA. TRBV21-1 is reported as a pseudogene. CDR3 length: 14 residues. The CDR3 reads CARLTSENTGELFF. CDR3 sequence (DNA): TGTGCCAGGCTGACTAGCGAAAACACCGGGGAGCTGTTTTTT.

The chain links TRBV28 to TRBJ1-2; TRBD1 might be the D (6 bases). The CDR3 is made up of 13 amino acids. The V gene's germline CDR1 is MDHEN and CDR2 SYDVKM. Trimming took 5 bases from V and 6 from J, leaving 13 bases between them. CDR3 nucleotide sequence: TGTGCCAGCAGTGGGGGCCCGGCCCATGGCTACACCTTC. It encodes CASSGGPAHGYTF.

The chain carries TRBV10-3 and TRBJ2-7; D possibly corresponds to TRBD1 (6 bases). V dropped 6 bases and J dropped 1 base, with 13 bases sitting between them. This CDR3 region has 14 residues. In germline, CDR1 is ENHRY, CDR2 SYGVKD. CDR3 loop: CAIRETGRSYEQYF. In DNA form, the CDR3 reads TGTGCCATCAGAGAGACAGGCCGGTCCTACGAGCAGTACTTC.

This clone was observed a few times. The rearrangement uses TRBV21-1 and TRBJ2-7; TRBD1, the table's D call, was not compared with the DNA. TRBV21-1 is termed a pseudogene. The CDR3 runs 16 residues. CDR3 region: CASSKELGTGSYEQYF. CDR3 coding DNA: TGTGCCAGCAGCAAAGAATTGGGGACAGGCTCCTACGAGCAGTACTTC.

The CDR3 nucleotides read TGTGCCAGCAGCTTATTTAATGGCGGAGGCTACACCTTC. This encodes CASSLFNGGGYTF. The chain links TRBV7-3 to TRBJ1-2, with D unresolved. In germline, CDR1 is SGHTA, CDR2 FQGTGA. The V end lost 2 bases, the J end lost 8 bases, and 12 bases lay between the germline ends. The CDR3 is 13 amino acids.

Only one count was recorded for this clone. In DNA, the CDR3 is TGTGCCAGTAGTCCCTGGACAGGGGAAGGCTACACCTTC. It translates to CASSPWTGEGYTF. The chain links TRBV19 to TRBJ1-2, with 9 bases identical to TRBD1. Germline trimming cut 5 bases from V and 8 bases from J; bases unmatched to any gene: 6. Germline V gene sequence: CDR1 LNHDA, CDR2 SQIVND (reference sequence). This CDR3 spans 13 amino acids.

This sequence joins TRBV27 and TRBJ1-1, with D unresolved. From germline, CDR1 is MNHEY and CDR2 SMNVEV (reference sequence). This CDR3 spans 13 amino acids. V was trimmed by 4 bases and J by 3 bases, leaving 9 bases between them. CDR3 in DNA: TGTGCCAGCAGTTCCGACTTGTACACTGAAGCTTTCTTT. Protein: CASSSDLYTEAFF.

The chain joins TRBV28 to TRBJ2-7; TRBD2 matches at 13 bases. V lost 4 bases to trimming and J lost 4 bases; unmatched junction nucleotides: 4. CDR3 length: 15 amino acids. Looked up from germline, CDR1 is MDHEN and CDR2 is SYDVKM. CDR3: CASSSGLAGVYEQYF. The CDR3 nucleotides are TGTGCCAGCAGTTCTGGACTAGCGGGAGTATACGAGCAGTACTTC.

The J gene is TRBJ1-1, the V gene TRBV19; D may be TRBD1 (6 bases). The V end was cut by 6 bases, the J end by 3 bases, with 20 bases between. Per germline, CDR1 LNHDA and CDR2 SQIVND (reference sequence). The CDR3 has 16 residues. In DNA form, the CDR3 reads TGTGCCAGTAGCCACCTCGCGACCAGGGGCCACACTGAAGCTTTCTTT. Translation: CASSHLATRGHTEAFF.